This TCR beta chain was identified during a study of OX40 agonist ivuxolimab in advanced cancers. Overall study context: The study treated patients with ivuxolimab, an agonistic anti-OX40 (CD134) antibody.

CDR3 length: 16 amino acids. After removal of 5 bases from V and 0 bases from J, the junction contained 8 bases not matched to a gene. CDR1 SGHTA and CDR2 FQGNSA come from the germline V gene. Profiling relied on immunoSEQ multiplex PCR, and the TCRdb table lists in-frame clones only, not all of them. The profile shows under 50,000 clones, around 86% of them singletons. Patients who had autoimmune disease history or got systemic immunosuppression were left out. Only one count was recorded for this clone. The sequence came from an adult with an advanced solid tumor such as melanoma, head and neck, liver or kidney cancer. The sample was CD4+ or CD8+ T cells sorted from blood, taken in a trial of the OX40 agonist ivuxolimab. The chain employs TRBV7-2 and TRBJ1-2; 8 positions agree with TRBD1. CDR3 sequence reads: CASSLGQGWANYGYTF. The CDR3 nucleotides are TGTGCCAGCAGCCTAGGACAGGGATGGGCTAACTATGGCTACACCTTC.